Listed below are T cell receptor beta chains from one sample, sequenced in a study of blood T cell repertoires in COVID-19. Produced via immunoSEQ multiplex PCR; TCRdb's table is partial and in-frame only. The table records 250,000 to 350,000 clones, 88% of them present only once. The sample taken for sequencing was peripheral blood. The source of these receptors is a young man with active or convalescent COVID-19. CDR3s include the opening cysteine and the closing phenylalanine or tryptophan. Fields, in order: J gene, D gene, V gene, CDR3 protein, CDR3 DNA. D genes are given only for firm matches.

J: TRBJ1-5
D: NA
V: TRBV7-3
CDR3: CASSLKAGHSLNQPQHF
DNA: TGTGCCAGCAGCTTAAAAGCGGGACATAGTCTCAATCAGCCCCAGCATTTT

J: TRBJ2-3
D: NA
V: TRBV4-1
CDR3: CASSQPGRRDTQYF
DNA: TGCGCCAGCAGTCAGCCAGGGAGGCGGGATACGCAGTATTTT

J: TRBJ1-2
D: NA
V: TRBV7-3
CDR3: CASSPHRGYGYTF
DNA: TGTGCCAGCAGCCCACACCGAGGCTATGGCTACACCTTC

J: TRBJ1-1
D: NA
V: TRBV6-6
CDR3: CASSPITEAFF
DNA: TGTGCCAGCAGCCCCATTACTGAAGCTTTCTTT

J: TRBJ2-7
D: TRBD1
V: TRBV6-1
CDR3: CASSEGQGVYYEQYF
DNA: TGTGCCAGCAGTGAAGGACAGGGGGTCTACTACGAGCAGTACTTC

J: TRBJ2-5
D: TRBD1
V: TRBV29-1
CDR3: CSVRQGSETQYF
DNA: TGCAGCGTACGACAGGGGAGTGAGACCCAGTACTTC

J: TRBJ2-7
D: NA
V: TRBV7-2
CDR3: CASSLIRGDYEQYF
DNA: TGTGCCAGCAGCTTAATCAGGGGGGACTACGAGCAGTACTTC

J: TRBJ2-1
D: NA
V: TRBV27
CDR3: CASSLRPRVYEQFF
DNA: TGTGCCAGCAGTCTCCGCCCCAGGGTCTATGAGCAGTTCTTC

J: TRBJ1-5
D: NA
V: TRBV27
CDR3: CASSPGGSNQPQHF
DNA: TGTGCCAGCAGTCCCGGGGGGAGCAATCAGCCCCAGCATTTT

J: TRBJ1-1
D: TRBD1
V: TRBV10-3
CDR3: CAIRETGGNTEAFF
DNA: TGTGCCATCAGAGAAACAGGGGGGAACACTGAAGCTTTCTTT

J: TRBJ1-6
D: NA
V: TRBV7-9
CDR3: CASSLAPGENSPLHF
DNA: TGTGCCAGCAGCTTAGCGCCAGGGGAAAATTCACCCCTCCACTTT

J: TRBJ2-1
D: TRBD1
V: TRBV7-9
CDR3: CASRPRGYNEQFF
DNA: TGTGCCAGCAGACCCAGGGGGTACAATGAGCAGTTCTTC

J: TRBJ1-4
D: NA
V: TRBV4-1
CDR3: CASSQVGLVNEKLFF
DNA: TGCGCCAGCAGCCAAGTGGGCCTGGTAAATGAAAAACTGTTTTTT